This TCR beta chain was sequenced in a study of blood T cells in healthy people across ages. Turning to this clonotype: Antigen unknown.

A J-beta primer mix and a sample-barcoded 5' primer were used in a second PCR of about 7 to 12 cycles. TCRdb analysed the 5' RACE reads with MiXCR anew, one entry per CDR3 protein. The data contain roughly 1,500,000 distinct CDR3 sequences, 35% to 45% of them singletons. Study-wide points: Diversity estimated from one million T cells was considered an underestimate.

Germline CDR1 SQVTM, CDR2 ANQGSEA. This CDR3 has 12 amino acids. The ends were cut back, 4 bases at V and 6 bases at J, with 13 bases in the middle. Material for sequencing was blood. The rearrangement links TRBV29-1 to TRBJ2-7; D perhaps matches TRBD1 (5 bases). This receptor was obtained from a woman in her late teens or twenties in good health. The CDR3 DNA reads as TGCAGCGTTGCAGGGCAAGAAATCGAGCAGTACTTC. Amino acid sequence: CSVAGQEIEQYF.